This record concerns one T cell receptor (beta chain) sequence. The target of this receptor is not known. Base qualities were left out, and no much larger clone turns up one base away. This sample was taken from a study of blood T cell repertoires in COVID-19 (dated by TCRdb to 2018 to 2020). Regarding the complete study: Samples covering the acute and convalescent phases of COVID-19 were provided by collaborators in the United States, Italy and Spain. The material from the prospective study consisted of cDNA or gDNA derived from T cells, B-cell-depleted T cells, or PBMCs. Deeply sampled blood TCRbeta repertoires from subjects exposed to, actively infected with, or recovered from COVID-19 were included in the dataset. The repertoires were released in a freely available public database meant as a resource for research on the immune response to SARS-CoV-2. Where available, HLA class I and class II types were taken from metadata supplied by the sample provider and were not determined by assay-based typing. Sample metadata almost always included a de-identified subject ID, COVID-19 status, age in years and sex. The samples were drawn from two sources: the first 160 participants of the ongoing ImmuneRACE study, and 1,254 subjects contributed by 6 global collaborators. Overall study outcomes, separate from this receptor: Clinical and demographic metadata were provided uncurated, with the amount varying by source and participant.

Whole blood was collected in K2EDTA tubes by collaborating institutions according to the institutions' own protocols. Collaborator samples were shipped for TCRbeta analysis as frozen whole blood, isolated PBMCs, or DNA extracted from either sample type. TCRbeta CDR3 regions were amplified from genomic DNA using the immunoSEQ Assay, a bias-controlled multiplex PCR. In the authors' own workflow: Within the assay, amplification of reference gene primers was used to estimate how many nucleated cells each sample contained. To quantify the absolute abundance of each unique TCRbeta CDR3 rearrangement, sequence reads were collapsed and filtered. Productive Simpson clonality was computed per sample as the square root of Simpson's diversity index over productive rearrangements. The immuneACCESS repertoire file appears here via TCRdb, limited to in-frame rearrangements. These files lack a portion of the clones; in checked studies, under half of the deficit traces to unresolved V genes, and the cause of the others is not known. Clone size and the V and J calls come from that table; the DNA yielded D and trimming. The sample yields about 260,000 clones; about 80% were counted once. The ten largest make up 1.9% of the sample.

This sequence was found in a woman aged 80 or over with acute or convalescent COVID-19. The sequencing input was peripheral blood.

The CDR3 loop reads CASSSSDSYGNTIYF. The sequenced DNA: TGTGCCAGTAGTTCATCCGACAGCTACGGAAACACCATATATTTT. The sequence is built from TRBV19 and TRBJ1-3; TRBD1 is perhaps the D gene, given 5 matching bases. Counted from cysteine to phenylalanine, this CDR3 has 15 amino acids. The kept DNA is CDR3 alone, 45 bases in frame from the first base. V loses 5 bases, J loses 4 bases, and the germline ends lie 15 bases apart. The CDR1 and CDR2 encoded by the germline V gene (reference sequence) are LNHDA and SQIVND.